Shown below are 24 T cell receptor beta chains from a single sample sequenced in a study of blood T cell repertoires in COVID-19. TCRdb's table, derived via immunoSEQ multiplex PCR, lists solely in-frame clones and lacks some. The data show 200,000 to 250,000 clones, with 88% seen just once and roughly 2.6% held by the top ten. Material for sequencing was PBMCs or T cells enriched from blood (not recorded which). The receptor source for this set is a young woman who had recovered from COVID-19.

The rearrangement joins TRBV5-1 to TRBJ2-3; 10 positions match TRBD1. The V segment lost 9 bases and the J segment 0 bases; nucleotides outside the gene matches: 7. Germline V gene sequence: CDR1 SGHRS, CDR2 YFSETQ. The CDR3 runs 15 residues. The DNA of the CDR3 is TGCGCCACCCGGGACAGGGGATATAGCACAGATACGCAGTATTTT. Its translation is CATRDRGYSTDTQYF.

Only one count was recorded for this clone. The chain joins TRBV25-1 to TRBJ1-4, with 8 nucleotides matching TRBD1. Trimming removed 6 bases from V and 6 bases from J; junction bases left unmatched: 6. This CDR3 spans 14 amino acids. Germline-derived CDR1 and CDR2 are MGHDK and SYGVNS. In nucleotides, the CDR3 is TGTGCCAGCAGCGGATGGACAGGGTATGAAAAACTGTTTTTT. Encoded protein: CASSGWTGYEKLFF.

J is TRBJ1-2 and V is TRBV12-2. TRBV12-2 is classified as a pseudogene. This CDR3 spans 14 amino acids. The DNA for the CDR3 is TGTGCAAGTTCCCGGTGGAGGAAGCTCTATGGCTACACCTTC. Amino acid sequence: CASSRWRKLYGYTF.

The chain links TRBV5-8 to TRBJ1-4; 9 bases line up with TRBD1. Germline assignment: CDR1 SGHTS and CDR2 YDEGEE. The CDR3 is made up of 15 amino acids. The V gene end was trimmed by 1 base and the J gene end by 6 bases; junction bases not matched to a gene: 4. CDR3 bases: TGTGCCAGCAGCTTGAGGGGGACAGGGTATGAAAAACTGTTTTTT. It codes for CASSLRGTGYEKLFF.

This clone was picked up a small number of times. V gene TRBV3-1 (or the pseudogene TRBV3-2) combines with J gene TRBJ1-2; D not certain. The germline V gene has CDR1 LGHDT and CDR2 YNNKEL (reference sequence). V dropped 0 bases and J dropped 5 bases, with 10 bases sitting between them. The length of the CDR3 is 14 residues. CDR3 coding DNA: TGTGCCAGCAGCCAAGATGTGGAGCGATATGGCTACACCTTC. It yields the protein CASSQDVERYGYTF.

The chain employs TRBV7-6 and TRBJ1-1, with D unresolved. The length of the CDR3 is 14 residues. CDR1 is SGHVS and CDR2 is FNYEAQ in the germline V gene. Trimming took off 2 bases at V and 2 bases at J, with 9 bases between the two ends. CDR3 sequence reads: CASSLFQENTEAFF. CDR3 DNA sequence: TGTGCCAGCAGCTTATTTCAGGAAAACACTGAAGCTTTCTTT.

This chain uses TRBV7-2 with TRBJ1-2; D not resolved. Trimming pared 2 bases from V and 5 bases from J, leaving 6 bases between. The CDR3 totals 12 residues. Germline V lookup: CDR1 SGHTA, CDR2 FQGNSA. The CDR3 spells CASSLTGYGYTF. CDR3 in DNA: TGTGCCAGCAGCTTAACGGGGTATGGCTACACCTTC.

This sequence joins TRBV3-1 (or the pseudogene TRBV3-2) and TRBJ1-5; 10 bases fit TRBD1. V dropped 4 bases and J dropped 5; count of bases not matched to a gene: 5. Looked up from germline, CDR1 is LGHDT and CDR2 is YNNKEL (reference sequence). The CDR3 runs 15 residues. In DNA, the CDR3 is TGTGCCAGCAGCCGGGGACAGGGGAACGATCAGCCCCAGCATTTT. This gives the protein CASSRGQGNDQPQHF.

The genes are TRBV5-1 and TRBJ2-7; TRBD1 matches 8 bases. This CDR3 comprises 15 residues. CDR1 is SGHRS, CDR2 YFSETQ, per germline. Losses at the gene ends were 0 bases for V and 7 bases for J; bases not matched to a gene: 9. The CDR3 sequence: CASSLAGQEGTEQYF. In DNA, the CDR3 is TGCGCCAGCAGCTTGGCGGGACAGGAGGGCACGGAGCAGTACTTC.

The chain combines TRBV7-2 with TRBJ2-7, with D possibly matching TRBD2 (5 bases). The CDR3 consists of 15 residues. Trimming took 5 bases from V and 2 from J, leaving 16 bases between them. Germline V lookup: CDR1 SGHTA, CDR2 FQGNSA. The CDR3 loop is CASSTALGSPYEQYF. The CDR3 DNA reads TGTGCCAGCAGCACCGCATTGGGGAGCCCCTACGAGCAGTACTTC.

V gene TRBV5-4 combines with J gene TRBJ1-5, with a possible D match to TRBD1 (5 bases). V was clipped by 5 bases and J by 0 bases, with 15 bases between them. This CDR3 spans 16 amino acids. CDR1 SGHNT and CDR2 YYREEE come from the germline V gene (reference sequence). The CDR3 sequence: CASSFQTQGSNQPQHF. In nucleotides, the CDR3 is TGTGCCAGCAGTTTCCAGACCCAGGGTAGCAATCAGCCCCAGCATTTT.

V is TRBV7-9 and J is TRBJ1-4; D gene uncertain. V lost 4 bases, J lost 0 bases, and 3 bases lay in between. Germline V gene data show CDR1 as SEHNR and CDR2 as FQNEAQ (reference sequence). The CDR3 length is 13 residues. The CDR3 DNA follows: TGTGCCAGCAGCTCAACAACTAATGAAAAACTGTTTTTT. Translation gives CASSSTTNEKLFF.

The DNA for the CDR3 is TGCGCCAGCAGCCAAGTAGAAGGGGTCAGCAATCAGCCCCAGCATTTT. Amino acid sequence: CASSQVEGVSNQPQHF. The rearrangement uses TRBV4-1 and TRBJ1-5; the D gene is possibly TRBD1 (5 bases). Germline-derived CDR1 and CDR2 are MGHRA and YSYEKL. CDR3 size: 16 residues. The ends were cut back, 1 base at V and 1 base at J, with 11 bases in the middle.

This clone appeared once. The rearrangement joins TRBV4-2 to TRBJ2-5, with D perhaps matching TRBD1 (8 bases). The CDR3 runs 15 residues. In germline, CDR1 is LGHNA, CDR2 YNFKEQ. Trimming removed 2 bases from V and 5 bases from J, with 15 bases in between. The chain's CDR3 is CASSQQDREGETQYF. The CDR3 DNA sequence: TGTGCCAGCAGCCAACAGGACAGGGAGGGTGAGACCCAGTACTTC.

This clone is a singleton in its sample. The chain carries TRBV7-3 and TRBJ2-3, with TRBD1 identical over 10 bases. The CDR3 covers 15 residues. V was pared by 5 bases and J by 1 base, with 3 bases of the junction left unmatched. In germline, CDR1 is SGHTA, CDR2 FQGTGA. CDR3 sequence (DNA): TGTGCCAGCAGCCGACAGGGGGCGCGCACAGATACGCAGTATTTT. It is translated as CASSRQGARTDTQYF.

The rearrangement joins TRBV6-2 or TRBV6-3 to TRBJ2-1; 12 positions agree with TRBD2. With 4 bases clipped from V and 9 bases from J, the junction kept 10 bases outside the gene matches. The germline V gene has CDR1 MNHEY and CDR2 SVGEGT. This CDR3 is built from 16 residues. The CDR3 loop is CASSSVSSGGASEQFF. The CDR3, as DNA: TGTGCCAGCAGTTCCGTATCTAGCGGGGGGGCGAGTGAGCAGTTCTTC.

This clone was detected only a few times. V is TRBV2 and J is TRBJ1-4; 7 bases match TRBD1. V shed 7 bases and J 8 bases; nucleotides not matched to a gene: 7. The germline V gene has CDR1 SNHLY and CDR2 FYNNEI. This CDR3 contains 13 residues. CDR3 loop: CASKGQVGEKLFF. CDR3 DNA: TGTGCCAGCAAAGGACAGGTCGGAGAAAAACTGTTTTTT.

The V call is TRBV4-2, the J call TRBJ2-1, with a weak D call TRBD1 (5 bases). The length of the CDR3 is 15 residues. The V gene's germline CDR1 is LGHNA and CDR2 YNFKEQ. Deletions cut 1 base from V and 5 bases from J, with 12 bases between. The CDR3 nucleotides are TGTGCCAGCAGCCAAGGCAGACCAGGGCACAATGAGCAGTTCTTC. Its protein product is CASSQGRPGHNEQFF.

The gene calls are TRBV9 and TRBJ1-4; D is possibly TRBD1 (5 bases). The germline V gene encodes CDR1 SGDLS and CDR2 YYNGEE. V was trimmed by 0 bases and J by 3 bases, leaving 12 bases between them. The CDR3 is 16 amino acids. CDR3 nucleotide sequence: TGTGCCAGCAGCGTAGGAGCACAGGCGTCTAATGAAAAACTGTTTTTT. Translation gives CASSVGAQASNEKLFF.

The J gene is TRBJ2-2, the V gene TRBV5-1; D possibly corresponds to TRBD1 (6 bases). The CDR3 runs to 15 residues. The ends were cut back, 2 bases at V and 2 bases at J, with 10 bases in the middle. Germline-derived CDR1 and CDR2 are SGHRS and YFSETQ. CDR3 in amino acids: CASSFRDINTGELFF. As DNA, the CDR3 is TGCGCCAGCAGCTTCCGGGACATTAACACCGGGGAGCTGTTTTTT.

The rearrangement joins TRBV19 to TRBJ1-5, with D maybe TRBD1 (5 bases). The CDR3 length is 15 residues. Germline CDR1 reads LNHDA; CDR2 reads SQIVND (reference sequence). The V gene lost 5 bases and the J gene lost 5 bases, with 16 bases spanning the gap. The CDR3 is CASSSQQGGDQPQHF. The CDR3 DNA reads as TGTGCCAGTAGTTCCCAACAAGGAGGGGATCAGCCCCAGCATTTT.

The V gene is TRBV10-3, the J gene TRBJ2-7; TRBD2 aligns across 11 bases. The germline CDR1 and CDR2 sequences are ENHRY and SYGVKD. The V segment lost 2 bases and the J segment 3 bases; nucleotides outside the gene matches: 3. The CDR3 has 15 amino acids. The DNA of the CDR3 is TGTGCCATCAGTGAGGTGACTAGCGGGGACTACGAGCAGTACTTC. This gives the protein CAISEVTSGDYEQYF.

The V call is TRBV7-2, the J call TRBJ1-3, with 10 bases fitting TRBD1. The CDR3 is 18 amino acids. J lost 4 bases, V lost 2 bases, and 11 bases had no gene match. In germline, CDR1 is SGHTA, CDR2 FQGNSA. The CDR3 protein is CASSLRDRGPPWGNTIYF. The CDR3 nucleotides read TGTGCCAGCAGCTTACGGGACAGGGGCCCCCCTTGGGGAAACACCATATATTTT.

The V gene is TRBV7-8, the J gene TRBJ1-4; TRBD1 agrees at 7 bases. The J segment lost 4 bases and the V segment lost 5 bases, leaving 7 bases of the junction unmatched. This CDR3 is 15 amino acids long. Per germline, CDR1 SGHVS and CDR2 FQNEAQ. The CDR3 is CASSPTGFYNEKLFF. The CDR3 bases are TGTGCCAGCAGCCCGACAGGGTTCTATAATGAAAAACTGTTTTTT.